This T cell receptor (beta chain) was documented in a study of T cells in tuberculosis (dated by TCRdb to the late 2010s). Looking at the study overall: In the study, CD1B tetramers and high-throughput TCR immunosequencing were combined to characterize T cells specific for the mycobacterial lipid antigen glucose monomycolate (GMM). With ten people per group, a South African clinical cohort compared IGRA-negative adolescents, IGRA-positive adolescents with latent tuberculosis, and adults with active tuberculosis.

This clone appeared once. Its antigen is unknown. Per-base quality was not reported, and no clone a single base away is much larger than it. The V end gives up 4 bases and the J end 4 bases, leaving 5 bases in the junction not matched to a gene. CDR1 MNHNY and CDR2 SVGAGI were looked up in the germline V gene (reference sequence). The CDR3 contains 14 residues, cysteine and phenylalanine counted. Solely the CDR3 DNA is kept, with 42 bases framed from the first base. TCR libraries were generated with the immunoSEQ multiplex PCR assay, using TCR-beta and/or TCR-alpha/delta assays for each sample. The amplified TCR libraries were sequenced on the Illumina high-throughput platform. On the authors' methods: Clustering and dimensionality reduction relied on pairwise TCRdist distances among GMM-specific receptors from T cells that were either sorted ex vivo or expanded in vitro. Each clinical repertoire received a mean NN-distance score, defined as the average TCRdist to the nearest 10% of tetramer-positive reference sequences. GEM TCR motif frequency was calculated as the fraction of unique TCRs that matched known GEM sequences by V/J usage and CDR3 length. Active tuberculosis was classified by linear discriminant analysis with leave-one-out cross-validation, implemented in scikit-learn. TCRdb limited this immuneACCESS table to in-frame rearrangements with V and J called. A share of clones is missing; checked studies link under half to unresolved V genes, and the rest is unexplained. V, J and clone size are those of that table, while D and trimming were read from the DNA. The sample table contains tens of thousands of clones; only one count was recorded for around 87% of them. 5.5% to 7.5% of the sample belongs to the ten largest clones.

Overall study results and their limits: Compared with IGRA-negative controls, TCR-alpha repertoires from active tuberculosis had smaller mean NN-distances to GMM-specific TCRs, which suggests clonal expansion of these TCRs. The smaller NN-distances in active tuberculosis patients were driven in part by shorter CDR3-alpha lengths, while the difference seen for TCR-beta was not statistically significant. An accuracy of around 88% (AUROC 0.90) was reached by a classifier using the diverse GMM-specific repertoire, compared with 60% to 70% accuracy when GEM motif frequencies were used. Clinical samples were selected based on which cryopreserved specimens were available, and the active tuberculosis cases were adults whereas the controls were adolescents.

At study entry, adolescents were screened for latent tuberculosis infection using a tuberculin skin test and the QuantiFERON-TB GOLD In-Tube IGRA. Immunosequencing was performed on unsorted cryopreserved PBMC and covered roughly 100,000 T cells per clinical donor on average. Eleven high schools in the Worcester region of the Western Cape, South Africa, served as enrollment sites for adolescents aged 12 to 18 years. Approximately 10 adolescents infected with M. tuberculosis and roughly 10 uninfected adolescents were chosen and matched for age and sex. PBMC from adolescents were isolated by density centrifugation from freshly drawn heparinized blood and then cryopreserved.

The specimen was PBMCs. The receptor was isolated from a donor aged 10-35 years with latent tuberculosis or without tuberculosis infection. The chain uses TRBV6-6 and TRBJ2-7; TRBD1 aligns with 9 central bases. The CDR3 loop reads CASSSGQGSYEQYF. The sequenced DNA: TGTGCCAGCAGTTCGGGACAGGGTTCGTACGAGCAGTACTTC.